A single sample gave rise to the 14 T cell receptor beta chains below, sequenced in a study of Ad26.COV2.S vaccination and SARS-CoV-2 variants. Treatment denoted: 19 received Ad26.COV2.S at low or high dose, single or two shots; roughly 5 received placebo; per-sample allocation not given. Samples were taken on day 63 after the first vaccine or placebo injection. Method: immunoSEQ multiplex PCR; TCRdb's copy keeps in-frame clones and lacks some. This sample carries over 450,000 clones, about 89% of them seen once, and the ten largest clones take approximately 1.7%. The sample here was peripheral blood, taken in a trial of Ad26.COV2.S vaccine versus placebo. The receptors were sampled from a person between 18 and 65 years old who received the Ad26.COV2.S COVID-19 vaccine or a placebo.

This clone was detected once. This sequence joins TRBV10-3 and TRBJ2-7, with TRBD2 matching over 7 bases. The CDR3 totals 14 residues. V lost 2 bases and J lost 3; bases outside the gene matches: 4. Germline V lookup: CDR1 ENHRY, CDR2 SYGVKD. This CDR3 reads CAISEKSGVYEQYF. DNA for the CDR3: TGTGCCATCAGTGAGAAGAGCGGGGTCTACGAGCAGTACTTC.

This clone was seen only a few times. The chain is built from TRBV12-3 or TRBV12-4 and TRBJ2-1, with a tentative D call TRBD2 (6 bases). Deletions cut 9 bases from V and 5 bases from J, with 14 bases between. This CDR3 has 13 residues. The CDR3 loop is CASSLARNNEQFF. The CDR3 DNA follows: TGTGCCAGTTCTCTAGCGAGAAACAATGAGCAGTTCTTC.

The chain recombines TRBV6-5 with TRBJ2-1, with D possibly matching TRBD1 (5 bases). Germline loops: CDR1 MNHEY, CDR2 SVGAGI. The CDR3 spans 14 residues. Deletions cut 1 base from V and 8 bases from J, with 12 bases between. This chain's CDR3 is CASSYFAGQDEQFF. Written as DNA, the CDR3 is TGTGCCAGCAGTTACTTTGCAGGGCAGGATGAGCAGTTCTTC.

The chain carries TRBV29-1 and TRBJ2-5, with D perhaps being TRBD1 or TRBD2 (6 bases each). The germline gives CDR1 SQVTM, CDR2 ANQGSEA. The CDR3 has 13 residues. V lost 7 bases and J lost 4, with 16 bases in between. CDR3 amino acids: CSGYKGGGETQYF. The CDR3 DNA sequence: TGCAGCGGATATAAGGGGGGAGGAGAGACCCAGTACTTC.

Only one count was recorded for this clone. The chain uses TRBV28 and TRBJ2-3; 11 positions agree with TRBD1. The CDR3 contains 15 residues. CDR1 and CDR2 from the germline V gene are MDHEN and SYDVKM. J lost 5 bases, V lost 3 bases, and 4 bases had no gene match. As DNA, the CDR3 is TGTGCCAGCAGTTTGGGACAGGGGGTAGGAGATACGCAGTATTTT. Translating it yields CASSLGQGVGDTQYF.

The genes are TRBV5-1 and TRBJ1-2; weak D call: TRBD1 (5 bases). The CDR3 extends over 18 amino acids. The germline gives CDR1 SGHRS, CDR2 YFSETQ. The ends were cut back, 0 bases at V and 5 bases at J, with 23 bases in the middle. The CDR3 nucleotides are TGCGCCAGCAGCTTGGCCGAGCAGAGGAGAGGGAAGGGGTATGGCTACACCTTC. Translation gives CASSLAEQRRGKGYGYTF.

The chain uses TRBV5-6 and TRBJ2-2; D ambiguous. Germline V gene data show CDR1 as SGHDT and CDR2 as YYEEEE. The CDR3 totals 15 residues. Trimming took off 0 bases at V and 0 bases at J, with 6 bases between the two ends. CDR3 coding DNA: TGTGCCAGCAGCTTGGAATATCCGAACACCGGGGAGCTGTTTTTT. Translated, it gives CASSLEYPNTGELFF.

The chain is built from TRBV7-9 and TRBJ2-7, with D possibly matching TRBD2 (5 bases). V lost 5 bases to trimming and J lost 5 bases, with 13 bases between them. The CDR3 runs 13 residues. The germline gives CDR1 SEHNR, CDR2 FQNEAQ (reference sequence). The CDR3 sequence is CASSPPGVHEQYF. Here the CDR3 DNA reads TGTGCCAGCAGCCCACCCGGGGTCCACGAGCAGTACTTC.

This clone was seen more than once but under ten times. The genes are TRBV2 and TRBJ1-3, with D possibly being TRBD1 (5 bases). V shed 8 bases and J shed 0 bases, with 5 bases lying between them. Germline loops: CDR1 SNHLY, CDR2 FYNNEI. CDR3 size: 12 residues. The CDR3 loop reads CASQGSGNTIYF. The CDR3 DNA reads as TGTGCCAGCCAGGGCTCTGGAAACACCATATATTTT.

V and J are TRBV9 and TRBJ1-2, with D possibly being TRBD1 (5 bases). In germline, CDR1 is SGDLS, CDR2 YYNGEE. The ends were cut back, 4 bases at V and 7 bases at J, with 17 bases in the middle. The CDR3 runs 14 residues. CDR3 nucleotides: TGTGCCAGCAGCCCCTGGGAGGGGCGTAGTGGCTACACCTTC. This codes for CASSPWEGRSGYTF.

This chain connects TRBV3-1 (or the pseudogene TRBV3-2) to TRBJ2-1, with D uncertain. Germline-derived CDR1 and CDR2 are LGHDT and YNNKEL (reference sequence). The CDR3 covers 15 residues. Trimming pared 0 bases from V and 9 bases from J, leaving 15 bases between. CDR3 protein: CASSQDWAPLGEQFF. CDR3 DNA sequence: TGTGCCAGCAGCCAAGATTGGGCCCCCTTGGGTGAGCAGTTCTTC.

There are many counts of this clone. This sequence joins TRBV28 and TRBJ2-2; 9 bases fit TRBD2. Trimming removed 4 bases from V and 2 bases from J; junction bases left unmatched: 20. The CDR3 runs to 21 residues. The germline gives CDR1 MDHEN, CDR2 SYDVKM. The CDR3 protein is CASSSPGFGAGGPGNTGELFF. CDR3 nucleotide sequence: TGTGCCAGCAGTTCCCCGGGATTTGGCGCGGGAGGGCCGGGTAACACCGGGGAGCTGTTTTTT.

This chain uses TRBV4-3 with TRBJ2-1; 7 bases fit TRBD2. Germline CDR1 reads LGHNA; CDR2 reads YSLEER. V was clipped by 1 base and J by 0 bases; unmatched bases: 12. The CDR3 consists of 19 residues. The CDR3 region is CASSQVGSWRGSSYNEQFF. The CDR3 DNA reads TGCGCCAGCAGCCAAGTCGGCAGTTGGCGGGGGAGCTCCTACAATGAGCAGTTCTTC.

In the case of this clone: It is unclear where the CDR3 begins or ends on the DNA, so no DNA is shown, and the CDR3 is as TCRdb lists it. This chain links TRBV12-1 with TRBJ2-7; the table's D gene call, TRBD2, was not cross checked with the DNA. TRBV12-1 has pseudogene status. The CDR3 extends over 15 residues, inclusive of both ends. This chain's CDR3 is CASSFAGGSSYEQYF.